Below, 32 T cell receptor beta chains from the same sample are listed, as sequenced in a study of blood T cells in healthy people across ages. Alongside a J-beta primer mix, a sample-barcoded 5' primer served in a second PCR lasting roughly 7 to 11 cycles. TCRdb recomputed calls from the 5' RACE reads with MiXCR, one row per CDR3 protein. Of 890,000 or so distinct CDR3 sequences in the sample, approximately 67% are singletons; the top ten hold roughly 26%. Sequenced input: blood. These receptors were obtained from a man aged 25 to 40 in good health.

The V and J genes are TRBV9 and TRBJ2-6; D gene ambiguous. The CDR3 is 15 amino acids. V was trimmed by 0 bases and J by 0 bases, leaving 4 bases between them. Germline CDR1 reads SGDLS; CDR2 reads YYNGEE. The CDR3 DNA reads TGTGCCAGCAGCGTAGACCTCTCTGGGGCCAACGTCCTGACTTTC. Translated, it gives CASSVDLSGANVLTF. Full variable domain (outside the CDR3, taken from reference TRBV9 and TRBJ2-6): DSGVTQTPKHLITATGQRVTLRCSPRSGDLSVYWYQQSLDQGLQFLIQYYNGEERAKGNILERFSAQQFPDLHSELNLSSLELGDSALYFCASSVDLSGANVLTFGAGSRLTVL.

This clonotype was observed once. This chain connects TRBV27 to TRBJ2-1; the match to TRBD2 covers 8 bases. Germline V gives CDR1 MNHEY, CDR2 SMNVEV (reference sequence). V shed 5 bases, J shed 7 bases, and the junction held 7 bases outside the gene matches. The CDR3 runs to 14 residues. CDR3 loop: CASSPGLDGNEQFF. The CDR3 DNA sequence: TGTGCCAGCAGTCCGGGACTAGATGGTAATGAGCAGTTCTTC.

This chain links TRBV25-1 with TRBJ1-4; D might be TRBD1 (5 bases). Trimming stripped 0 bases from V and 5 bases from J, with 13 bases between. The germline V gene encodes CDR1 MGHDK and CDR2 SYGVNS. The CDR3 runs to 16 residues. This CDR3 is CASSEYTGRANEKLFF. CDR3 nucleotides: TGTGCCAGCAGTGAATATACGGGCAGGGCGAATGAAAAACTGTTTTTT.

This clonotype has a count of ten or more. This chain uses TRBV28 with TRBJ2-3; D may be TRBD1 (6 bases). Germline lookup yields CDR1 MDHEN and CDR2 SYDVKM. V was shortened by 6 bases and J by 0 bases, with 16 bases between the two germline ends. The CDR3 extends over 16 amino acids. This CDR3 is CASRSPGDGSTDTQYF. The CDR3 DNA reads TGTGCCAGCAGGTCCCCAGGGGACGGAAGCACAGATACGCAGTATTTT. Full variable domain (outside the CDR3, taken from reference TRBV28 and TRBJ2-3): DVKVTQSSRYLVKRTGEKVFLECVQDMDHENMFWYRQDPGLGLRLIYFSYDVKMKEKGDIPEGYSVSREKKERFSLILESASTNQTSMYLCASRSPGDGSTDTQYFGPGTRLTVL.

In DNA, the CDR3 is TGTGCCTGGAGTGTAAACGGGGGCTTAGGAAACATTCAGTACTTC. Residues: CAWSVNGGLGNIQYF. The chain uses TRBV30 and TRBJ2-4, with D perhaps assigned TRBD1 or TRBD2 (6 bases each). Germline CDR1 reads GTSNPN; CDR2 reads SVGIG (reference sequence). The CDR3 is 15 amino acids. V was shortened by 0 bases and J by 6 bases, with 15 bases between the two germline ends.

The chain couples TRBV7-3 to TRBJ1-2; D unresolved. The CDR3 loop spans 13 amino acids. V lost 6 bases to trimming and J lost 5 bases, with 13 bases between them. CDR1 SGHTA and CDR2 FQGTGA come from the germline V gene. The CDR3 DNA is TGTGCCAGCAGTTCCGATGCTCAGTATGGCTACACCTTC. Amino acids: CASSSDAQYGYTF.

The chain carries TRBV9 and TRBJ1-1; D is possibly TRBD1 (5 bases). This CDR3 contains 15 residues. Trimming stripped 0 bases from V and 1 base from J, with 10 bases between. Germline V gene data show CDR1 as SGDLS and CDR2 as YYNGEE. This CDR3 reads CASSVGQGKNTEAFF. The DNA for the CDR3 is TGTGCCAGCAGCGTAGGGCAGGGTAAGAACACTGAAGCTTTCTTT. Full variable domain (missing parts from reference TRBV9 and TRBJ1-1): DSGVTQTPKHLITATGQRVTLRCSPRSGDLSVYWYQQSLDQGLQFLIQYYNGEERAKGNILERFSAQQFPDLHSELNLSSLELGDSALYFCASSVGQGKNTEAFFGQGTRLTVV.

Worth noting for this clonotype: This clone may be a read error of a much larger clone one base away. The chain links TRBV27 to TRBJ1-2; 7 bases map to TRBD1. V trimming: 4 bases; J trimming: 6 bases; junction bases outside the gene matches: 2. This CDR3 has 12 amino acids. Germline CDR1 and CDR2: MNHEY and SMNVEV (reference sequence). CDR3 residues: CASSSTGNGYTF. DNA for the CDR3: TGTGCCAGCAGTTCGACAGGGAATGGCTACACCTTC.

This chain links TRBV29-1 with TRBJ2-7; a possible D gene is TRBD2 (6 bases). Trimming removed 0 bases at V and 6 bases at J, with 18 bases between. CDR1 and CDR2 from the germline V gene are SQVTM and ANQGSEA. The CDR3 contains 15 residues. CDR3 bases: TGCAGCGTTGAAGACCCGGGAGCGCGCTGGGGCGAGCAGTACTTC. It codes for CSVEDPGARWGEQYF.

Written as DNA, the CDR3 is TGTGCCAGCAGCTCCCGGGACAGGGAGGTGTCGGACGAGCAGTACTTC. Protein sequence: CASSSRDREVSDEQYF. The chain employs TRBV9 and TRBJ2-5; 9 bases fit TRBD1. The closer fit of TRBJ2-7 to the DNA end suggests the J call may be wrong. Per the germline V gene, CDR1 is SGDLS and CDR2 is YYNGEE. The CDR3 totals 16 residues.

V usage is TRBV15 and J usage is TRBJ2-7, with 10 bases identical to TRBD2. There are 15 residues in the CDR3. V shed 4 bases, J shed 3 bases, and the junction held 6 bases outside the gene matches. CDR1 and CDR2 (germline): LNHNV, YYDKDF (reference sequence). For the CDR3, the DNA is TGTGCCACCAGCACCCTAGCGGGAGCTATCTACGAGCAGTACTTC. It codes for CATSTLAGAIYEQYF.

The chain carries TRBV7-2 and TRBJ2-7; the match to TRBD1 covers 9 bases. CDR3 length: 12 amino acids. In germline, CDR1 is SGHTA, CDR2 FQGNSA. V lost 5 bases to trimming and J lost 11 bases; unmatched junction nucleotides: 7. The CDR3 bases are TGTGCCAGCAGCCTTACCCGGGACAGGGAGTACTTC. Protein: CASSLTRDREYF.

CDR3 DNA: TGTGCCAGCAGCCTTGACCCGACTAGCGCAGAGACCCAGTACTTC. It encodes CASSLDPTSAETQYF. The V call is TRBV11-2, the J call TRBJ2-5, with 8 bases matching TRBD2. The CDR3 length is 15 residues. V trimming: 5 bases; J trimming: 4 bases; junction bases outside the gene matches: 9. Germline CDR1 reads SGHAT; CDR2 reads FQNNGV.

This clonotype has only a few counts. The J gene is TRBJ2-1, the V gene TRBV5-1; D unresolved. The CDR3 runs 13 residues. Germline values: CDR1 SGHRS, CDR2 YFSETQ. V lost 0 bases to trimming and J lost 8 bases, with 9 bases between them. The CDR3 spells CASSLALADEQFF. CDR3 DNA sequence: TGCGCCAGCAGCTTGGCCTTGGCAGATGAGCAGTTCTTC.

The CDR3 loop reads CASSQETPGQWRETQYF. The CDR3 DNA is TGCGCCAGCAGCCAAGAGACCCCGGGGCAGTGGAGGGAAACGCAGTATTTT. The chain carries TRBV4-3 and TRBJ2-3; tentatively, D is TRBD2 (6 bases). The CDR3 sequence is 17 residues long. CDR1 and CDR2 from the germline V gene are LGHNA and YSLEER. Trimming left V 0 bases short and J 9 bases short, with 22 bases between.

The V gene is TRBV12-3 or TRBV12-4, the J gene TRBJ2-6, with a tentative D call TRBD2 (5 bases). Trimming shortened V by 5 bases and J by 3 bases, and 11 bases separated the two germline ends. The CDR3 runs to 15 residues. CDR3 amino acids: CASSEEVLGANVLTF. Written as DNA, the CDR3 is TGTGCCAGCAGTGAGGAGGTACTTGGGGCCAACGTCCTGACTTTC.

This chain connects TRBV7-2 to TRBJ1-6; D is undetermined. CDR1 is SGHTA and CDR2 is FQGNSA in the germline V gene. V gave up 4 bases and J gave up 5 bases, with 12 bases separating them. This CDR3 region has 15 residues. The CDR3 loop is CASSSPARNNSPLHF. CDR3 bases: TGTGCCAGCAGCTCCCCGGCAAGGAATAATTCACCCCTCCACTTT. Combining the CDR3 with reference TRBV7-2 and TRBJ1-6 gives the whole variable domain GAGVSQSPSNKVTEKGKDVELRCDPISGHTALYWYRQSLGQGLEFLIYFQGNSAPDKSGLPSDRFSAERTGGSVSTLTIQRTQQEDSAVYLCASSSPARNNSPLHFGNGTRLTVT.

J is TRBJ1-2 and V is TRBV29-1; 9 bases agree with TRBD1. The J segment lost 5 bases and the V segment lost 7 bases, leaving 8 bases of the junction unmatched. Looked up from germline, CDR1 is SQVTM and CDR2 is ANQGSEA. CDR3 length: 13 amino acids. The CDR3 loop reads CSARTGAGYGYTF. DNA for the CDR3: TGCAGCGCCAGGACAGGGGCAGGGTATGGCTACACCTTC.

This clonotype was counted only a few times. The chain uses TRBV15 and TRBJ2-7, with D possibly being TRBD1 (5 bases). Trimming removed 2 bases at V and 5 bases at J, with 7 bases between. This CDR3 region has 12 residues. Germline-derived CDR1 and CDR2 are LNHNV and YYDKDF (reference sequence). The CDR3 sequence is CATSRQDNEQYF. The CDR3 DNA reads TGTGCCACCAGCAGACAGGACAACGAGCAGTACTTC.

The genes are TRBV7-3 and TRBJ2-1; possible D gene TRBD1, 6 bases. Between the trimmed V and J ends, which lost 4 bases and 2 bases, there was a span of 12 bases. CDR1 is SGHTA and CDR2 is FQGTGA in the germline V gene. This CDR3 has 15 residues. CDR3 sequence reads: CASSSNREPYNEQFF. The CDR3 nucleotides are TGTGCCAGCAGCTCCAACAGGGAGCCCTACAATGAGCAGTTCTTC.

The genes are TRBV6-2 or TRBV6-3 and TRBJ2-1, with D perhaps matching TRBD2 (7 bases). This CDR3 contains 15 residues. V lost 6 bases and J lost 2, with 14 bases in between. Germline CDR1 reads MNHEY; CDR2 reads SVGEGT. The CDR3 sequence: CASRGGLAAYNEQFF. DNA of the CDR3: TGTGCCAGCAGGGGGGGGCTAGCGGCCTACAATGAGCAGTTCTTC.

The chain employs TRBV9 and TRBJ2-1, with a weak D call TRBD1 (6 bases). V lost 0 bases, J lost 8 bases, and 12 bases lay in between. The CDR3 contains 14 residues. CDR1 and CDR2 from the germline V gene are SGDLS and YYNGEE. In nucleotides, the CDR3 is TGTGCCAGCAGCGTAGAGGGACAACTGGATGAGCAGTTCTTC. The encoded protein is CASSVEGQLDEQFF.

Of note for this clonotype: An end of the junction does not agree with germline; a read error may underlie this. The V and J genes are TRBV28 and TRBJ1-4; D possibly corresponds to TRBD1 (6 bases). This CDR3 comprises 14 residues. Germline-derived CDR1 and CDR2 are MDHEN and SYDVKM. DNA of the CDR3: TGTGCCAGCACTTTACCGGGGGCGGGTGAAAAACTGTTTTTT. It yields the protein CASTLPGAGEKLFF.

This clonotype was counted a few times. V is TRBV24-1 and J is TRBJ2-6; no clear D. The V gene lost 7 bases and the J gene lost 0 bases, with 15 bases spanning the gap. This CDR3 has 17 amino acids. CDR1 KGHDR and CDR2 SFDVKD come from the germline V gene. The CDR3: CATSGQVVSSGANVLTF. In DNA, the CDR3 is TGTGCCACCAGCGGTCAAGTCGTCAGCTCTGGGGCCAACGTCCTGACTTTC.

CDR3 bases: TGTGCCTGGAGTTCCTGGACAATGGAGGGCTACACCTTC. This gives the protein CAWSSWTMEGYTF. This rearrangement joins TRBV30 to TRBJ1-2; tentative D call: TRBD1 (5 bases). V gave up 2 bases and J gave up 8 bases, with 15 bases separating them. CDR3 length equals 13 residues. CDR1 is GTSNPN and CDR2 is SVGIG in the germline V gene (reference sequence).

This clonotype was seen a handful of times. The chain recombines TRBV28 with TRBJ2-7; possible D gene TRBD1, 6 bases. With the DNA end fitting TRBJ2-5 better, the J assignment may be wrong. The germline V gene has CDR1 MDHEN and CDR2 SYDVKM. This CDR3 spans 15 amino acids. The CDR3 coding sequence is TGTGCCAGCAGTTTAAGGCAGGGGATTATGGAGACCCAGTACTTC. Its translation: CASSLRQGIMETQYF.

The genes are TRBV2 and TRBJ1-1; D call uncertain. The length of the CDR3 is 14 residues. Germline values: CDR1 SNHLY, CDR2 FYNNEI. Between the trimmed V and J ends, which lost 8 bases and 4 bases, there was a span of 17 bases. In DNA form, the CDR3 reads TGTGCCAGCTTGAGGGAGGGAGCGGGCACTGAAGCTTTCTTT. This translates into CASLREGAGTEAFF.

This clonotype was recorded a few times. The V gene is TRBV5-1, the J gene TRBJ2-1; 7 bases are shared with TRBD1. Germline-derived CDR1 and CDR2 are SGHRS and YFSETQ. CDR3 size: 12 residues. The V gene end was trimmed by 4 bases and the J gene end by 15 bases; junction bases not matched to a gene: 10. The CDR3 sequence: CASSRAGTDLFF. For the CDR3, the DNA is TGCGCCAGCAGCCGGGCCGGGACAGATCTGTTCTTC.

As for this clonotype: Just one base apart from a much larger clone, this may be a read error. J is TRBJ2-4 and V is TRBV5-1; D may match TRBD1 or TRBD2 (5 bases each). The J call may be incorrect, as the DNA end agrees better with TRBJ2-7. Germline lookup yields CDR1 SGHRS and CDR2 YFSETQ. CDR3 size: 15 residues. CDR3 residues: CASSFVGTTSYEQYF. The CDR3 DNA sequence: TGCGCCAGCAGCTTTGTCGGGACCACGTCCTACGAGCAGTACTTC.

V gene TRBV19 combines with J gene TRBJ2-3; the match to TRBD2 covers 10 bases. Germline V lookup: CDR1 LNHDA, CDR2 SQIVND (reference sequence). Trimming at V came to 1 base and at J to 8 bases, leaving 3 bases not matched to a gene. This CDR3 spans 14 amino acids. The CDR3 sequence is CASSIVAGGSTQYF. The DNA of the CDR3 is TGTGCCAGTAGTATAGTAGCGGGGGGAAGTACGCAGTATTTT. Looking up the rest from reference TRBV19 and TRBJ2-3 gives the full variable domain: DGGITQSPKYLFRKEGQNVTLSCEQNLNHDAMYWYRQDPGQGLRLIYYSQIVNDFQKGDIAEGYSVSREKKESFPLTVTSAQKNPTAFYLCASSIVAGGSTQYFGPGTRLTVL.

This clonotype has ten or more counts. V is TRBV20-1 and J is TRBJ1-2; D not resolved. V was pared by 3 bases and J by 2 bases, with 16 bases between. Germline-derived CDR1 and CDR2 are DFQATT and SNEGSKA (reference sequence). There are 15 residues in the CDR3. For the CDR3, the DNA is TGCAGTGCTAGTCAGGTCGGCTTCCAAAACTATGGCTACACCTTC. Its protein product is CSASQVGFQNYGYTF.

The CDR3, as DNA: TGTGCCAGCAGTTACCTTGGACAGGCGGCTTACGAGCAGTACTTC. Residues: CASSYLGQAAYEQYF. The chain combines TRBV6-5 with TRBJ2-5; 7 bases match TRBD1. The J call may be wrong; the DNA end is better matched by TRBJ2-7. This CDR3 region has 15 residues. Germline V CDR1 and CDR2: MNHEY, SVGAGI.